This T cell receptor (beta chain) is drawn from a study of blood T cell repertoires in COVID-19. Study in general: Samples came from the United States, Italy and Spain, spanning acute and convalescent COVID-19. T cells, B-cell-depleted T cells, or PBMCs provided the cDNA or gDNA that served as material.

Under the authors' procedure: Quantification of nucleated cells was approximated via reference gene primer amplification. Sequencing was performed with immunoSEQ multiplex PCR; in TCRdb, only in-frame clones are kept and a portion is missing. For V, J and clone size, that table is used; D and trimming come from the DNA. The repertoire consists of some 65,000 clones, with about 86% occurring once and the leading ten covering approximately 17%. The source material was peripheral blood. The source is a woman older than 75 with active COVID-19.

The CDR3: CASSSQMNTEAFF. DNA of the CDR3: TGTGCCAGCAGTTCGCAGATGAACACTGAAGCTTTCTTT. The rearrangement uses TRBV11-1 and TRBJ1-1; D is uncertain. V dropped 6 bases and J dropped 0 bases, with 8 bases sitting between them. This CDR3 has 13 amino acids. Germline V gene lookup returns CDR1 SGHAT and CDR2 FQDESV (reference sequence).